Following are 29 T cell receptor beta chains from one sample sequenced in a study of cytomegalovirus exposure and HLA in healthy donors. A multiplex PCR was run with 60 Vbeta primers and 13 Jbeta primers. The method was immunoSEQ multiplex PCR; TCRdb's version includes in-frame clones alone and lacks a portion of them. The sample lists more than 80,000 clones, about 69% occurring once. Material: PBMCs. The receptors here all came from a man aged 55 to 70 in good health and CMV-seronegative.

The rearrangement joins TRBV7-9 to TRBJ2-5; perhaps TRBD2 as D (5 bases). Germline V gene lookup returns CDR1 SEHNR and CDR2 FQNEAQ (reference sequence). The length of the CDR3 is 13 residues. Trimming took 1 base from V and 7 from J, leaving 10 bases between them. CDR3: CASSLEDWGTQYF. CDR3 in DNA: TGTGCCAGCAGCTTAGAGGACTGGGGGACCCAGTACTTC.

The chain has TRBV19 and TRBJ2-7; 7 bases agree with TRBD1. The CDR3 is 16 residues long. Trimming took 5 bases from V and 2 from J; bases not matched to a gene: 12. Germline V gives CDR1 LNHDA, CDR2 SQIVND (reference sequence). The CDR3 DNA is TGTGCCAGTAGTGAAGAAGGGGGCAAGGGGACCTACGAGCAGTACTTC. Translated: CASSEEGGKGTYEQYF.

J is TRBJ1-2 and V is TRBV14; D is unclear. Germline loops: CDR1 SGHDN, CDR2 FVKESK. Trimming took 0 bases from V and 5 from J, leaving 10 bases between them. The CDR3 extends over 14 amino acids. The chain's CDR3 is CASSQEWASYGYTF. In nucleotides, the CDR3 is TGTGCCAGCAGCCAAGAATGGGCCTCGTATGGCTACACCTTC.

The V gene is TRBV30, the J gene TRBJ1-6; D uncertain. The CDR3 is 15 amino acids. Trimming cost V 4 bases and J 5 bases, with 15 bases left between them. Germline V gene sequence: CDR1 GTSNPN, CDR2 SVGIG (reference sequence). CDR3 residues: CAWTIRRVNNSPLHF. CDR3 nucleotides: TGTGCCTGGACCATCCGACGGGTCAATAATTCACCCCTCCACTTT.

The CDR3 region has the DNA TGTGCCAGCAGCCGGGAACAGGTTAATTCACCCCTCCACTTT. Its protein product is CASSREQVNSPLHF. This sequence joins TRBV4-2 and TRBJ1-6; TRBD1 might be the D (5 bases). Deletions cut 4 bases from V and 6 bases from J, with 10 bases between. Germline V gene lookup returns CDR1 LGHNA and CDR2 YNFKEQ. CDR3 length equals 14 residues.

The CDR3 region is CASSFYSNQPQHF. CDR3 coding DNA: TGTGCCAGCAGCTTTTATAGCAATCAGCCCCAGCATTTT. The chain employs TRBV7-9 and TRBJ1-5, with unresolved D. The length of the CDR3 is 13 residues. V lost 3 bases, J lost 0 bases, and 3 bases lay in between. The V gene's germline CDR1 is SEHNR and CDR2 FQNEAQ (reference sequence).

The CDR3 spells CASSGSGGTEAFF. The CDR3 nucleotides are TGTGCCAGTAGCGGGTCGGGGGGCACTGAAGCTTTCTTT. The rearrangement uses TRBV19 and TRBJ1-1, with a tentative D call TRBD1 (5 bases). The CDR3 extends over 13 amino acids. Per germline, CDR1 LNHDA and CDR2 SQIVND (reference sequence). V lost 6 bases, J lost 4 bases, and 12 bases lay in between.

The genes are TRBV6-6 and TRBJ2-4; D is possibly TRBD1 (6 bases). The germline CDR1 and CDR2 sequences are MNHNY and SVGAGI (reference sequence). Between the trimmed V and J ends, which lost 8 bases and 9 bases, there was a span of 17 bases. The CDR3 sequence is 13 residues long. CDR3 residues: CASDPRIGGIQYF. Written as DNA, the CDR3 is TGTGCCAGCGACCCGAGGATAGGGGGCATTCAGTACTTC.

The chain uses TRBV2 and TRBJ1-6; the D gene is possibly TRBD1 (6 bases). The germline CDR1 and CDR2 sequences are SNHLY and FYNNEI. This CDR3 has 13 amino acids. V was pared by 4 bases and J by 9 bases, with 10 bases between. The CDR3 bases are TGTGCCAGCAGTGTACAGGGCAGTTCACCCCTCCACTTT. Translation gives CASSVQGSSPLHF.

This chain joins TRBV10-3 and TRBJ1-2, with D unclear. Germline V CDR1 and CDR2: ENHRY, SYGVKD. The CDR3 has 13 residues. Trimming pared 3 bases from V and 8 bases from J, leaving 13 bases between. The CDR3 sequence: CAISESAAQGYTF. The DNA for the CDR3 is TGTGCCATCAGTGAATCGGCGGCCCAGGGCTACACCTTC.

The gene calls are TRBV19 and TRBJ2-1, with TRBD2 matching 12 bases. V dropped 3 bases and J dropped 7; count of bases not matched to a gene: 7. CDR3 length: 16 residues. Germline lookup yields CDR1 LNHDA and CDR2 SQIVND (reference sequence). Written as DNA, the CDR3 is TGTGCCAGTAGTATTCCTAGCGGGGGGGCCGGGAATGAGCAGTTCTTC. This gives the protein CASSIPSGGAGNEQFF.

This clone appeared once. The chain combines TRBV4-2 with TRBJ1-2; 10 nucleotides match TRBD1. The V gene's germline CDR1 is LGHNA and CDR2 YNFKEQ. This CDR3 has 16 residues. The V gene end was trimmed by 1 base and the J gene end by 4 bases; junction bases not matched to a gene: 6. CDR3 DNA sequence: TGTGCCAGCAGCCAAGTGGGGGGACAGGGGATCTATGGCTACACCTTC. It encodes CASSQVGGQGIYGYTF.

This chain connects TRBV6-1 to TRBJ1-4; D not certain. The V end lost 8 bases, the J end lost 6 bases, and 13 bases lay between the germline ends. Germline lookup yields CDR1 MNHNS and CDR2 SASEGT. CDR3 length: 13 amino acids. The CDR3 protein is CASGADSYEKLFF. CDR3 coding DNA: TGTGCCAGCGGCGCAGACTCCTATGAAAAACTGTTTTTT.

The rearrangement links TRBV12-5 to TRBJ1-2; a weak D match, TRBD1 (5 bases). CDR1 is LGHNT, CDR2 FRNRAP, per germline. V lost 5 bases and J 3 bases, leaving 16 bases between the germline ends. The CDR3 extends over 15 amino acids. The CDR3 here is CASGTAGVSDYGYTF. The CDR3 DNA is TGTGCTAGTGGTACCGCGGGGGTATCGGACTATGGCTACACCTTC.

This chain links TRBV29-1 with TRBJ2-7; 12 bases are shared with TRBD2. The CDR3 is made up of 15 amino acids. In germline, CDR1 is SQVTM, CDR2 ANQGSEA. The V and J ends lost 3 bases and 3 bases, in that order; junction bases with no gene match: 6. Here the CDR3 reads CSVEALAGGLYEQYF. The CDR3 nucleotides are TGCAGCGTTGAGGCACTAGCGGGGGGCCTCTACGAGCAGTACTTC.

This sequence joins TRBV6-5 and TRBJ2-5; weak D call: TRBD1 (6 bases). The end of the DNA aligns better with TRBJ2-7, so the J call may be wrong. The length of the CDR3 is 14 residues. CDR1 and CDR2 (germline): MNHEY, SVGAGI. The CDR3 DNA follows: TGTGCCAGCAGTAACAGGGATCCTTCCTACGAGCAGTACTTC. Its protein is CASSNRDPSYEQYF.

The chain recombines TRBV6-7 with TRBJ1-3; D gene unclear. TRBV6-7 qualifies as an ORF whose function is uncertain. V lost 5 bases and J 0 bases, leaving 14 bases between the germline ends. This CDR3 contains 16 residues. The DNA of the CDR3 is TGTGCCAGCAGTCCCCACCGACATGCCTCTGGAAACACCATATATTTT. Protein sequence: CASSPHRHASGNTIYF.

A remark on this clone: The same CDR3 arises from other DNA sequences in this sample as well. V gene TRBV11-2 combines with J gene TRBJ1-2; 7 nucleotides align to TRBD1. The CDR3 runs to 13 residues. Germline loops: CDR1 SGHAT, CDR2 FQNNGV. With 5 bases clipped from V and 3 bases from J, the junction kept 3 bases outside the gene matches. Here the CDR3 reads CASSPDRDYGYTF. CDR3 nucleotide sequence: TGTGCCAGCAGCCCTGACAGGGACTATGGCTACACCTTC.

The CDR3 bases are TGTTCCTTTGTCGAGAGAGAGACCCAGTACTTC. Its protein product is CSFVERETQYF. The chain uses TRBV7-9 and TRBJ2-5; D not resolved. Germline assignment: CDR1 SEHNR and CDR2 FQNEAQ (reference sequence). The CDR3 is 11 residues long.

To note about this clone: The junction departs from germline at one end; a sequencing error may be responsible. This chain links TRBV7-7 with TRBJ2-5, with 7 nucleotides matching TRBD2. Looked up from germline, CDR1 is SSHAT and CDR2 is FNYEAQ (reference sequence). The CDR3 is made up of 14 amino acids. CDR3 sequence: CASSLAGSQETQYF. CDR3 sequence (DNA): TGTGCTAGCAGCTTAGCGGGCAGCCAAGAGACCCAGTACTTC.

The rearrangement uses TRBV28 and TRBJ2-2; a possible D gene is TRBD1 (6 bases). Trimming pared 6 bases from V and 4 bases from J, leaving 21 bases between. Germline CDR1 is MDHEN and CDR2 is SYDVKM. This CDR3 has 17 residues. The CDR3 reads CASSWGGGHGTTGELFF. Written as DNA, the CDR3 is TGTGCCAGCAGCTGGGGTGGGGGACATGGAACCACCGGGGAGCTGTTTTTT. Filled out from reference TRBV28 and TRBJ2-2, the complete variable domain reads DVKVTQSSRYLVKRTGEKVFLECVQDMDHENMFWYRQDPGLGLRLIYFSYDVKMKEKGDIPEGYSVSREKKERFSLILESASTNQTSMYLCASSWGGGHGTTGELFFGEGSRLTVL.

This chain joins TRBV5-1 and TRBJ2-3; unclear D gene. The CDR3 has 13 residues. In germline, CDR1 is SGHRS, CDR2 YFSETQ. V shed 4 bases and J shed 2 bases, with 8 bases lying between them. The CDR3 region has the DNA TGCGCCAGCAGCCCCCAAATCACAGATACGCAGTATTTT. Protein product: CASSPQITDTQYF.

This chain links TRBV5-1 with TRBJ2-1; 14 bases line up with TRBD2. CDR1 is SGHRS and CDR2 is YFSETQ in the germline V gene. The CDR3 covers 15 residues. V was pared by 6 bases and J by 9 bases, with 8 bases of the junction left unmatched. CDR3 loop: CASNYGTSGGLEQFF. DNA of the CDR3: TGCGCCAGCAACTACGGGACTAGCGGGGGTCTTGAGCAGTTCTTC.

The chain is built from TRBV6-6 and TRBJ1-2; 11 nucleotides match TRBD1. V shed 6 bases and J 3 bases; nucleotides not matched to a gene: 3. The CDR3 contains 14 residues. Germline V gene lookup returns CDR1 MNHNY and CDR2 SVGAGI (reference sequence). CDR3 residues: CASRRTGGDYGYTF. In DNA, the CDR3 is TGTGCCAGCAGGCGGACAGGGGGCGACTATGGCTACACCTTC.

The J gene is TRBJ1-4, the V gene TRBV7-6; D possibly corresponds to TRBD1 (6 bases). The CDR3 consists of 16 residues. The V end was cut by 5 bases, the J end by 5 bases, with 18 bases between. Per the germline V gene, CDR1 is SGHVS and CDR2 is FNYEAQ. The CDR3 loop reads CASSASQGIPNEKLFF. Written as DNA, the CDR3 is TGTGCCAGCAGCGCAAGTCAGGGGATCCCAAATGAAAAACTGTTTTTT.

This clone has a handful of counts. The chain joins TRBV5-1 to TRBJ1-4, with 8 bases fitting TRBD1. The CDR3 covers 16 residues. Germline values: CDR1 SGHRS, CDR2 YFSETQ. Trimming removed 3 bases from V and 3 bases from J; junction bases left unmatched: 7. The CDR3 nucleotides read TGCGCCAGCAGCTACGGACAGGGCTCGTCTAATGAAAAACTGTTTTTT. It translates to CASSYGQGSSNEKLFF.

V usage is TRBV10-3 and J usage is TRBJ2-3; D is ambiguous. Trimming pared 4 bases from V and 0 bases from J, leaving 8 bases between. The CDR3 is made up of 14 amino acids. The germline V gene encodes CDR1 ENHRY and CDR2 SYGVKD. The CDR3 DNA sequence: TGTGCCATCAGTGGAGAGATTAGCACAGATACGCAGTATTTT. The encoded protein is CAISGEISTDTQYF.

On this clone: Relative to the germline gene, one junction end is altered; a read error may explain this. The chain is built from TRBV5-6 and TRBJ2-5; TRBD2 agrees at 14 bases. The CDR3 consists of 15 residues. Germline V lookup: CDR1 SGHDT, CDR2 YYEEEE. CDR3 DNA: TGTGCCAGCAGCTTGGGAGGACTAGCGGGGGGCCGTGGAAACTTC. Translation gives CASSLGGLAGGRGNF.

The chain carries TRBV5-6 and TRBJ1-2; D uncertain. CDR1 and CDR2 (germline): SGHDT, YYEEEE. V was trimmed by 4 bases and J by 4 bases, leaving 14 bases between them. This CDR3 spans 14 amino acids. The CDR3 bases are TGTGCCAGCAGCCGGCTGTTTGGGCTCTATGGCTACACCTTC. It encodes CASSRLFGLYGYTF.